One sample yielded the 6 T cell receptor beta chains listed below, sequenced in a study of cytomegalovirus exposure and HLA in healthy donors. Researchers ran the PCR with 60 Vbeta and 13 Jbeta primers. Sequencing used immunoSEQ multiplex PCR; TCRdb keeps in-frame clones, though not all of them. Its table records around 210,000 clones. The sequenced material came from PBMCs. These receptors all stem from a girl aged 2-9 years in good health and CMV-seropositive.

CDR3 protein: CASSPDRISGEQYF. CDR3 DNA sequence: TGTGCCAGCAGCCCGGACAGGATCTCTGGAGAGCAGTACTTC. This rearrangement joins TRBV7-2 to TRBJ2-7, with TRBD1 identical over 7 bases. After removal of 5 bases from V and 7 bases from J, the junction contained 11 bases not matched to a gene. The CDR3 length is 14 residues. CDR1 and CDR2 from the germline V gene are SGHTA and FQGNSA.

The chain couples TRBV28 to TRBJ1-1; D unresolved. This CDR3 comprises 13 residues. The germline V gene encodes CDR1 MDHEN and CDR2 SYDVKM. V lost 6 bases to trimming and J lost 2 bases, with 10 bases between them. In nucleotides, the CDR3 is TGTGCCAGCAGGCGACGAGGTAACACTGAAGCTTTCTTT. Its translation is CASRRRGNTEAFF.

The genes are TRBV28 and TRBJ1-5; TRBD1 matches at 8 bases. This CDR3 has 15 residues. Germline CDR1 MDHEN, CDR2 SYDVKM. V dropped 5 bases and J dropped 4; count of bases not matched to a gene: 7. The CDR3, as DNA: TGTGCCAGCAGTCCGGCGCAGGGGGCGAATCAGCCCCAGCATTTT. Its protein product is CASSPAQGANQPQHF.

V is TRBV7-6 and J is TRBJ1-4; 12 nucleotides align to TRBD1. Germline CDR1 and CDR2: SGHVS and FNYEAQ. The CDR3 spans 18 residues. With 4 bases clipped from V and 4 bases from J, the junction kept 10 bases outside the gene matches. Here the CDR3 reads CASSSSGTGGWSNEKLFF. The CDR3, as DNA: TGTGCCAGCAGCTCATCCGGGACAGGGGGCTGGAGTAATGAAAAACTGTTTTTT.

The chain employs TRBV2 and TRBJ1-5, with a tentative D call TRBD1 (5 bases). Trimming removed 4 bases at V and 4 bases at J, with 11 bases between. The CDR3 loop spans 14 amino acids. The germline gives CDR1 SNHLY, CDR2 FYNNEI. The CDR3: CASSARQINQPQHF. The CDR3 bases are TGTGCCAGCAGTGCAAGACAGATTAATCAGCCCCAGCATTTT.

This sequence joins TRBV25-1 and TRBJ1-4; no firm D call. V lost 5 bases and J 0 bases, leaving 13 bases between the germline ends. Germline V gene data show CDR1 as MGHDK and CDR2 as SYGVNS. The CDR3 has 16 amino acids. CDR3 region: CASSHLFTTTNEKLFF. The CDR3, as DNA: TGTGCCAGCAGTCACCTCTTTACTACAACTAATGAAAAACTGTTTTTT.